These T cell receptor beta chains were read from a single sample in a study of T cells in Graves' hyperthyroidism and ophthalmopathy. MiXCR, run by TCRdb on the multiplex PCR reads, gives a single entry per CDR3 protein. The table has around 340,000 distinct CDR3 sequences, roughly 20% seen once. Sequenced: blood. These receptors all stem from a woman in her 40s with Graves' ophthalmopathy. Both conserved end residues are part of each CDR3. The D gene is left open where the match is weak. Clone size appears in some rows only: once, few, many, or a class for an expanded clone.

size: many
D: TRBD1
J: TRBJ1-2
V: TRBV20-1
DNA: TGCAGTGCTAGAGTGGGAGGGACAGGGAGAGGCTACACCTTC
CDR3: CSARVGGTGRGYTF

size: many
D: TRBD1
J: TRBJ1-1
V: TRBV6-5
DNA: TGTGCCAGCAGTTCTCCCGGGACAGGGCAGAACACTGAAGCTTTCTTT
CDR3: CASSSPGTGQNTEAFF

size: few
D: NA
J: TRBJ1-6
V: TRBV27
DNA: TGTGCCAGCAGCTCAGCCAACAGGAAATCACCCCTCCACTTT
CDR3: CASSSANRKSPLHF

size: many
D: NA
J: TRBJ2-5
V: TRBV7-8
DNA: TGTGCCAGCAGCTACTTGACTAGACAAGAGACCCAGTACTTC
CDR3: CASSYLTRQETQYF

size: many
D: TRBD2
J: TRBJ2-7
V: TRBV2
DNA: TGTGCCAGCAGCGGGGAGGGAAAGTACGAGCAGTACTTC
CDR3: CASSGEGKYEQYF

size: few
D: NA
J: TRBJ2-5
V: TRBV28
DNA: TGTGCCAGCACAAAAGGGATCGGAAGGCAAGAGACCCAGTACTTC
CDR3: CASTKGIGRQETQYF

size: NA
D: NA
J: TRBJ1-1
V: TRBV4-2
DNA: TGTGCCAGCAGCCAAGTTGGGAGCTCGAGGGAAGCTTTCTTT
CDR3: CASSQVGSSREAFF

size: many
D: TRBD1
J: TRBJ2-2
V: TRBV20-1
DNA: TGCAGTGCTGTTCAGGGGGAGACCGGGGAGCTGTTTTTT
CDR3: CSAVQGETGELFF

size: many
D: NA
J: TRBJ1-2
V: TRBV15
DNA: TGTGCCACCAGCAGAGATCCGGGGCTTGGCTACACCTTC
CDR3: CATSRDPGLGYTF

size: many
D: NA
J: TRBJ1-6
V: TRBV10-3
DNA: TGTGCCATCAGTCCCAGTAGCTCCTATAATTCACCCCTCCACTTT
CDR3: CAISPSSSYNSPLHF

size: once
D: NA
J: TRBJ2-7
V: TRBV7-2
DNA: TGTGCCAGCAGCTTAGGGGATCGCGAGCAGTACTTC
CDR3: CASSLGDREQYF

size: many
D: NA
J: TRBJ1-2
V: TRBV28
DNA: TGTGCCAGCAGTTTCCGGGGGAATGGCTACACCTTC
CDR3: CASSFRGNGYTF

size: NA
D: NA
J: TRBJ2-7
V: TRBV11-3
DNA: TGTGCCAGCAGCTTATTTGCCGGGTACGAGCAGTACTTC
CDR3: CASSLFAGYEQYF

size: many
D: NA
J: TRBJ2-2
V: TRBV28
DNA: TGTGCCAGCAGTTTGGTCGGCGGGGAGCTGTTTTTT
CDR3: CASSLVGGELFF

size: NA
D: NA
J: TRBJ1-1
V: TRBV30
DNA: TGTGCCTGGAGCGTGGGGATGAACACTGAAGCTTACTTT
CDR3: CAWSVGMNTEAYF

size: many
D: NA
J: TRBJ2-2
V: TRBV11-1
DNA: TGTGCCAGCAGCCCTTCCGGGACGCTAAACGGGGAGCTGTTTTTT
CDR3: CASSPSGTLNGELFF

size: many
D: TRBD2
J: TRBJ2-1
V: TRBV20-1
DNA: TGCAGTGCTAGACCTACTAGCGGATTCTACAATGAGCAGTTCTTC
CDR3: CSARPTSGFYNEQFF

size: many
D: NA
J: TRBJ1-3
V: TRBV6-1
DNA: TGTGCCAGCAGGGACGGGAGCTCTGGAAACACCATATATTTT
CDR3: CASRDGSSGNTIYF

size: NA
D: NA
J: TRBJ2-5
V: TRBV30
DNA: TGTGCCTGGAGTCCCGGGAGAGAGACCCAGTACTTC
CDR3: CAWSPGRETQYF

size: NA
D: TRBD2
J: TRBJ2-5
V: TRBV30
DNA: TGTGCCTGGTACGCGGGAGGGCCAGAGACCCAGTACTTC
CDR3: CAWYAGGPETQYF

size: many
D: NA
J: TRBJ1-2
V: TRBV29-1
DNA: TGCAGCGTCCAGGCAGGGGTTAACTATGGCTACACCTTC
CDR3: CSVQAGVNYGYTF

size: many
D: TRBD1
J: TRBJ2-2
V: TRBV12-3/TRBV12-4
DNA: TGTGCCAGCAGTTTAGCCGGGACAGGGATCACCGGGGAGCTGTTTTTT
CDR3: CASSLAGTGITGELFF

size: many
D: TRBD1
J: TRBJ1-3
V: TRBV28
DNA: TGTGCCAGCAGTTTACCGCTGGGACAGGGGGCGCGAAACACCATATATTTT
CDR3: CASSLPLGQGARNTIYF

size: many
D: NA
J: TRBJ2-4
V: TRBV6-1
DNA: TGTGCCAGTAAAGGGGGGCTGGACATTCAGTACTTC
CDR3: CASKGGLDIQYF

size: many
D: NA
J: TRBJ2-7
V: TRBV4-1
DNA: TGCGCCAGCAGCCTCCAGTGGGCAAGCTCGACGGTCGAGCAGTACTTC
CDR3: CASSLQWASSTVEQYF

size: many
D: NA
J: TRBJ1-2
V: TRBV4-1
DNA: TGCGCCAGCAGCCAAGATCGACGGCAGGGTCTTGGCTACACCTTC
CDR3: CASSQDRRQGLGYTF

size: NA
D: NA
J: TRBJ1-5
V: TRBV12-3/TRBV12-4
DNA: TGTGCCAGCAGTTCCACAGGGCTCAATCAGCCCCAGCATTTT
CDR3: CASSSTGLNQPQHF

size: many
D: TRBD1
J: TRBJ1-5
V: TRBV5-1
DNA: TGCGCCAGCAGCCTGACAGGGTCGGCTCAGCCCCAGCATTTT
CDR3: CASSLTGSAQPQHF

size: NA
D: TRBD1
J: TRBJ1-1
V: TRBV5-4
DNA: TGTGCCAGCAGCTTGGACAGGGGGCGGCAAGCTTTCTTT
CDR3: CASSLDRGRQAFF

size: many
D: NA
J: TRBJ2-4
V: TRBV28
DNA: TGTGCCAGCAGCACAACAGGGATAGGGGGGAACATTCAGTACTTC
CDR3: CASSTTGIGGNIQYF

size: many
D: TRBD1
J: TRBJ1-6
V: TRBV2
DNA: TGTGCCAGCAATCTAGGGGGCCAAAATTCACCCCTCCACTTT
CDR3: CASNLGGQNSPLHF

size: NA
D: NA
J: TRBJ2-2
V: TRBV20-1
DNA: TGCAGTGCCCCTACCCCCACCGGGGAGCTGTTTTTT
CDR3: CSAPTPTGELFF

size: NA
D: TRBD1
J: TRBJ2-7
V: TRBV6-4
DNA: TGTGCCAGCAGTTTCCACAGGGGGATCTACGAGCAGTACTTC
CDR3: CASSFHRGIYEQYF

size: NA
D: NA
J: TRBJ1-6
V: TRBV5-1
DNA: TGCGCCAGCAGCCCGGAACAGGGATATTCAGGGGCCCTCCACTTT
CDR3: CASSPEQGYSGALHF

size: many
D: TRBD1
J: TRBJ1-5
V: TRBV15
DNA: TGTGCCACCAGCAGAGATACAGGGGTCCAGCCCCAGCATTTT
CDR3: CATSRDTGVQPQHF

size: NA
D: TRBD1
J: TRBJ2-7
V: TRBV30
DNA: TGTGCCTGGAGGGACAGGGGCGAGCAGTACTTC
CDR3: CAWRDRGEQYF

size: NA
D: TRBD2
J: TRBJ2-2
V: TRBV6-1
DNA: TGTGCCAGCAGCCCTGCCGGGACTAGCGGCACCGGGGAGCTGTTTTTT
CDR3: CASSPAGTSGTGELFF

size: many
D: TRBD1
J: TRBJ2-5
V: TRBV28
DNA: TGTGCCAGCAGTTTACAGGGGGCCCAGGGGGGACGGCAAGAGACCCAGTACTTC
CDR3: CASSLQGAQGGRQETQYF

size: few
D: NA
J: TRBJ1-1
V: TRBV6-1
DNA: TGTGCCAGCAGTGAAGGAGGGAGGACAGTTGGGGCTTTCTTT
CDR3: CASSEGGRTVGAFF

size: many
D: NA
J: TRBJ2-7
V: TRBV7-9
DNA: TGTGCCAGCAGCTTAGCGGAGTTTGACTACGAGCAGTACTTC
CDR3: CASSLAEFDYEQYF

size: many
D: NA
J: TRBJ1-6
V: TRBV9
DNA: TGTGCCAGCAGCGCCGCAGGGGCTTATAATTCACCCCTCCACTTT
CDR3: CASSAAGAYNSPLHF

size: NA
D: TRBD1
J: TRBJ1-5
V: TRBV6-1
DNA: TGTGCCAGCAGAGACAGGGACTACAGCAATCAGCCCCAGCATTTT
CDR3: CASRDRDYSNQPQHF

size: many
D: NA
J: TRBJ1-5
V: TRBV6-5
DNA: TGTGCCAGCAGTTACTTCGCGGGGACCGATCAGCCCCAGCATTTT
CDR3: CASSYFAGTDQPQHF

size: many
D: NA
J: TRBJ2-2
V: TRBV10-3
DNA: TGTGCTACCAGCAGTCGTGGCACCTTGTCCGGGGAGCTGTTTTTT
CDR3: CATSSRGTLSGELFF

size: many
D: NA
J: TRBJ2-2
V: TRBV30
DNA: TGTGCCTGGAGTACCGGAAACACCGGGGAGCTGTTTTTT
CDR3: CAWSTGNTGELFF

size: few
D: NA
J: TRBJ2-7
V: TRBV4-1
DNA: TGCGCCAGCAGCCAAGAAGAACTGCGGGTCGGGAACTACGAGCAGTACTTC
CDR3: CASSQEELRVGNYEQYF

size: many
D: NA
J: TRBJ1-3
V: TRBV14
DNA: TGTGCCAGCAGCCACCCGACAGGAGCTGGAAACACCATATATTTT
CDR3: CASSHPTGAGNTIYF

size: NA
D: TRBD1
J: TRBJ2-2
V: TRBV10-3
DNA: TGTGCCATCAGTGAGTCAGGGACAGGGGATTTTTTCGGGACCTACACCGGGGAGCTGTTTTTT
CDR3: CAISESGTGDFFGTYTGELFF

size: NA
D: NA
J: TRBJ2-7
V: TRBV2
DNA: TGTGCCAGCAGTGATCTAGGGGCCTACGAGCAGTACTTC
CDR3: CASSDLGAYEQYF

size: many
D: NA
J: TRBJ1-1
V: TRBV18
DNA: TGTGCCAGCTCATACAGGGATGGGGGCACTGAAGCTTTCTTT
CDR3: CASSYRDGGTEAFF

size: many
D: TRBD1
J: TRBJ2-7
V: TRBV27
DNA: TGTGCCAGCAGTTTCCGGGACAGGTCATTCGACGAGCAGTACTTC
CDR3: CASSFRDRSFDEQYF

size: many
D: TRBD1
J: TRBJ2-5
V: TRBV20-1
DNA: TGCAGCCTACCCGGGGACAGGGTGGAGACCCAGTACTTC
CDR3: CSLPGDRVETQYF

size: NA
D: NA
J: TRBJ2-5
V: TRBV30
DNA: TGTGCCTGGAGTGAGCCCCCTACCCAAGAGACCCAGTACTTC
CDR3: CAWSEPPTQETQYF

size: many
D: NA
J: TRBJ2-2
V: TRBV6-4
DNA: TGTGCCAGCAGTGACTTAATTCGGGGGATGAACACCGGGGAGCTGTTTTTT
CDR3: CASSDLIRGMNTGELFF

size: NA
D: NA
J: TRBJ2-7
V: TRBV30
DNA: TGTGCCTGGAGCTCCCCCTTTTACGAGCAGTACTTC
CDR3: CAWSSPFYEQYF

size: many
D: TRBD1
J: TRBJ1-2
V: TRBV12-3/TRBV12-4
DNA: TGTGCCAGCAGTAGAGGGACAGGCACAAACTATGGCTACACCTTC
CDR3: CASSRGTGTNYGYTF

size: few
D: NA
J: TRBJ2-5
V: TRBV15
DNA: TGTGCCACCAGGATCGAAGCAGAGGAGACCCAGTACTTC
CDR3: CATRIEAEETQYF